Below are 26 T cell receptor beta chains sequenced from a single sample in a study of cytomegalovirus exposure and HLA in healthy donors. PCR amplification relied on 60 Vbeta primers (plus 13 Jbeta primers). The table came from immunoSEQ multiplex PCR; TCRdb's copy has only in-frame clones and leaves some out. This table has around 120,000 clones, around three quarters appearing once. The sample comprised PBMCs. The source of these receptors is a woman aged 45-65 years in good health and CMV-seronegative.

This chain joins TRBV5-1 and TRBJ2-3, with 9 bases matching TRBD1. V shed 0 bases, J shed 6 bases, and the junction held 8 bases outside the gene matches. Germline V gives CDR1 SGHRS, CDR2 YFSETQ. The CDR3 extends over 16 amino acids. The CDR3 loop is CASSLGLGQGEDTQYF. In DNA, the CDR3 is TGCGCCAGCAGCTTGGGGTTGGGACAGGGAGAGGATACGCAGTATTTT.

The chain couples TRBV4-2 to TRBJ1-1, with a possible D match to TRBD1 (5 bases). Trimming pared 0 bases from V and 0 bases from J, leaving 11 bases between. This CDR3 contains 16 residues. Germline CDR1 and CDR2: LGHNA and YNFKEQ. The CDR3 region has the DNA TGTGCCAGCAGCCAAGATGATACAGGCATGAACACTGAAGCTTTCTTT. Protein sequence: CASSQDDTGMNTEAFF.

Turning to this clone: The junction differs from germline at one of its ends, possibly a read error. This rearrangement joins TRBV6-5 to TRBJ1-4; D is perhaps TRBD1 (5 bases). Germline V CDR1 and CDR2: MNHEY, SVGAGI. This CDR3 has 14 amino acids. The CDR3 DNA reads TGTGCCAACAGTCAAGACAGCAGTAATGAAAAACTGTTTTTT. This gives the protein CANSQDSSNEKLFF.

This clone was detected once. The chain joins TRBV28 to TRBJ2-1, with 9 bases that match TRBD2. Unmatched junction bases numbered 9, after V lost 2 bases and J lost 10 bases. The CDR3 length is 15 residues. CDR1 is MDHEN, CDR2 SYDVKM, per germline. Written as DNA, the CDR3 is TGTGCCAGCAGTTTAGGGACTAGCTCCTTGGGGGAGCAGTTCTTC. Protein product: CASSLGTSSLGEQFF.

This clone showed up just a few times. Distinct nucleotide sequences in the sample also encode this CDR3. V is TRBV6-5 and J is TRBJ1-1; D uncertain. Germline V gene data show CDR1 as MNHEY and CDR2 as SVGAGI. This CDR3 comprises 13 residues. V lost 2 bases and J lost 5, with 9 bases in between. The CDR3 DNA follows: TGTGCCAGCAGTTACGGCCGCGGGACTGAAGCTTTCTTT. Its translation: CASSYGRGTEAFF.

This clone was counted only a few times. The chain has TRBV6-5 and TRBJ1-6; the D gene is possibly TRBD1 (5 bases). The germline V and J ends were trimmed by 0 bases and 7 bases, with 10 bases remaining between them. The length of the CDR3 is 15 residues. The V gene's germline CDR1 is MNHEY and CDR2 SVGAGI. CDR3 region: CASSYSEGANSPLHF. In DNA form, the CDR3 reads TGTGCCAGCAGTTACTCAGAAGGGGCGAATTCACCCCTCCACTTT.

V and J are TRBV2 and TRBJ2-1, with TRBD2 identical over 8 bases. CDR1 is SNHLY, CDR2 FYNNEI, per germline. V dropped 6 bases and J dropped 6; count of bases not matched to a gene: 10. There are 15 residues in the CDR3. CDR3 coding DNA: TGTGCCAGCAGGGCCGGGGGGGGGTCCGGCAATGAGCAGTTCTTC. Protein: CASRAGGGSGNEQFF.

The chain uses TRBV28 and TRBJ1-2, with a weak D call TRBD1 (5 bases). The CDR3 length is 14 residues. From germline, CDR1 is MDHEN and CDR2 SYDVKM. V gave up 7 bases and J gave up 4 bases, with 16 bases separating them. The chain's CDR3 is CASTPPGKFYGYTF. For the CDR3, the DNA is TGTGCCAGCACCCCCCCAGGGAAATTCTATGGCTACACCTTC.

The table lists this clone with a count of one. The chain couples TRBV30 to TRBJ1-5, with D tentatively TRBD1 (6 bases). Germline V gives CDR1 GTSNPN, CDR2 SVGIG (reference sequence). V gave up 5 bases and J gave up 1 base, with 15 bases separating them. This CDR3 is 15 amino acids long. The DNA for the CDR3 is TGTGCCTGGGGGGGGGCAGGGGCGAGCAATCAGCCCCAGCATTTT. Its translation is CAWGGAGASNQPQHF.

This clone was seen more than once but under ten times. This rearrangement joins TRBV30 to TRBJ1-5; D is unclear. V lost 7 bases, J lost 4 bases, and 14 bases lay in between. Germline V lookup: CDR1 GTSNPN, CDR2 SVGIG (reference sequence). This CDR3 is built from 13 residues. CDR3 DNA sequence: TGTGCCTTCAGTCGGGGTAAAAATCAGCCCCAGCATTTT. Translated, it gives CAFSRGKNQPQHF.

The genes are TRBV5-1 and TRBJ2-2, with 8 bases matching TRBD1. From germline, CDR1 is SGHRS and CDR2 YFSETQ. V was clipped by 3 bases and J by 5 bases; unmatched bases: 3. The CDR3 sequence is 14 residues long. DNA for the CDR3: TGCGCCAGCAGCTCGGACAGGGAAACCGGGGAGCTGTTTTTT. Protein sequence: CASSSDRETGELFF.

This clone was observed a handful of times. This chain connects TRBV11-2 to TRBJ1-4, with D possibly TRBD1 on 5 matching bases. Germline V gives CDR1 SGHAT, CDR2 FQNNGV. V was pared by 2 bases and J by 6 bases, with 13 bases between. There are 15 residues in the CDR3. The CDR3, as DNA: TGTGCCAGCAGCTTACAAACAGGCCTTGATGAAAAACTGTTTTTT. Its protein is CASSLQTGLDEKLFF.

This clone has only one observation. The rearrangement links TRBV7-2 to TRBJ1-2, with 10 bases matching TRBD1. V shed 3 bases, J shed 8 bases, and the junction held 12 bases outside the gene matches. Germline V gene sequence: CDR1 SGHTA, CDR2 FQGNSA. CDR3 size: 16 residues. The CDR3 reads CASSLGRDRGIGGYTF. CDR3 DNA: TGTGCCAGCAGCTTGGGTCGGGACAGGGGCATCGGGGGCTACACCTTC.

The CDR3 coding sequence is TGCGCCAGCAGCCCACTAACCCCAGGGGAGACCCAGTACTTC. This encodes CASSPLTPGETQYF. The V gene is TRBV5-1, the J gene TRBJ2-5; D is possibly TRBD1 (5 bases). The ends were cut back, 4 bases at V and 5 bases at J, with 15 bases in the middle. Germline lookup yields CDR1 SGHRS and CDR2 YFSETQ. This CDR3 region has 14 residues.

The genes are TRBV7-9 and TRBJ2-5; 13 bases match TRBD2. Germline-derived CDR1 and CDR2 are SEHNR and FQNEAQ (reference sequence). This CDR3 spans 15 amino acids. V trimming: 7 bases; J trimming: 10 bases; junction bases outside the gene matches: 12. As DNA, the CDR3 is TGTGCCAGCACCCTGCTCGGACTAGCGGGAGTTGACCAGTACTTC. As protein: CASTLLGLAGVDQYF.

CDR3 nucleotides: TGTGCCAGCAGCAACCCCTGGGTGGATCCGACCGAGAGGAGGGGTTTCAATCAGCCCCAGCATTTT. The encoded protein is CASSNPWVDPTERRGFNQPQHF. This rearrangement joins TRBV21-1 to TRBJ1-5. TRBV21-1 is a known pseudogene. The CDR3 spans 22 residues.

The chain carries TRBV13 and TRBJ2-1; 11 bases line up with TRBD1. The CDR3 has 13 amino acids. Germline lookup yields CDR1 PRHDT and CDR2 FYEKMQ (reference sequence). J gave up 8 bases and V 7 bases, and 4 bases lay outside the gene matches. The CDR3 DNA reads TGTGCCAGCAACGGACAGGGGGCTGATGAGCAGTTCTTC. It specifies CASNGQGADEQFF.

There are a few counts of this clone. The J gene is TRBJ1-5, the V gene TRBV6-1; D gene ambiguous. The CDR3 is 15 amino acids. Per germline, CDR1 MNHNS and CDR2 SASEGT. The V end was cut by 2 bases, the J end by 4 bases, with 12 bases between. The chain's CDR3 is CASSEQPGENQPQHF. The CDR3 bases are TGTGCCAGCAGTGAACAGCCCGGGGAAAATCAGCCCCAGCATTTT.

V usage is TRBV7-2 and J usage is TRBJ1-4; TRBD1 matches 7 bases. Germline-derived CDR1 and CDR2 are SGHTA and FQGNSA. This CDR3 has 16 residues. J lost 5 bases, V lost 2 bases, and 8 bases had no gene match. CDR3 sequence (DNA): TGTGCCAGCAGCTTAAGGGGGCCGGGGACAAATGAAAAACTGTTTTTT. It translates to CASSLRGPGTNEKLFF.

The gene calls are TRBV13 and TRBJ1-3, with TRBD1 as a possible D gene (5 bases). V dropped 2 bases and J dropped 2 bases, with 10 bases sitting between them. Per the germline V gene, CDR1 is PRHDT and CDR2 is FYEKMQ (reference sequence). CDR3 length: 15 amino acids. The CDR3 sequence: CASSLLGEAGNTIYF. Here the CDR3 DNA reads TGTGCCAGCAGCTTACTAGGGGAGGCTGGAAACACCATATATTTT. The whole variable domain, filled in from reference TRBV13 and TRBJ1-3, reads AAGVIQSPRHLIKEKRETATLKCYPIPRHDTVYWYQQGPGQDPQFLISFYEKMQSDKGSIPDRFSAQQFSDYHSELNMSSLELGDSALYFCASSLLGEAGNTIYFGEGSWLTVV.

This sequence joins TRBV5-1 and TRBJ2-3; 8 bases align to TRBD1. The germline CDR1 and CDR2 sequences are SGHRS and YFSETQ. V was pared by 0 bases and J by 0 bases, with 3 bases of the junction left unmatched. The CDR3 has 16 amino acids. CDR3 in amino acids: CASSLAGQGSTDTQYF. The CDR3 coding sequence is TGCGCCAGCAGCTTGGCCGGACAGGGAAGCACAGATACGCAGTATTTT.

The chain recombines TRBV27 with TRBJ2-1; 9 nucleotides match TRBD1. With 1 base clipped from V and 8 bases from J, the junction kept 15 bases outside the gene matches. Germline lookup yields CDR1 MNHEY and CDR2 SMNVEV (reference sequence). The CDR3 length is 18 residues. The CDR3 here is CASSLYTLPGQGPHEQFF. The DNA of the CDR3 is TGTGCCAGCAGTTTATATACCCTACCGGGACAGGGTCCCCATGAGCAGTTCTTC.

V is TRBV9 and J is TRBJ1-1; D gene uncertain. Trimming cost V 0 bases and J 1 base, with 13 bases left between them. Germline loops: CDR1 SGDLS, CDR2 YYNGEE. The CDR3 is 16 residues long. The CDR3 sequence: CASSVGPEQSNTEAFF. The CDR3 DNA is TGTGCCAGCAGCGTAGGCCCCGAACAGTCGAACACTGAAGCTTTCTTT. The variable domain in full, completed from reference TRBV9 and TRBJ1-1, reads DSGVTQTPKHLITATGQRVTLRCSPRSGDLSVYWYQQSLDQGLQFLIQYYNGEERAKGNILERFSAQQFPDLHSELNLSSLELGDSALYFCASSVGPEQSNTEAFFGQGTRLTVV.

J is TRBJ1-2 and V is TRBV5-6; perhaps TRBD1 as D (6 bases). This CDR3 region has 13 residues. V was clipped by 0 bases and J by 8 bases, with 11 bases between them. Germline V gives CDR1 SGHDT, CDR2 YYEEEE. CDR3 sequence: CASSLANDRGYTF. CDR3 sequence (DNA): TGTGCCAGCAGCTTGGCCAACGACAGGGGCTACACCTTC.

As for this clone: Germline and junction disagree at one end, which may indicate a read error. V usage is TRBV7-7 and J usage is TRBJ2-1, with 7 bases that match TRBD1. The CDR3 runs 15 residues. Germline lookup yields CDR1 SSHAT and CDR2 FNYEAQ (reference sequence). CDR3 loop: CASSFGTATYNEQFF. As DNA, the CDR3 is TGTGCTAGCAGCTTCGGGACAGCAACCTACAATGAGCAGTTCTTC.

V usage is TRBV18 and J usage is TRBJ2-2, with D possibly TRBD2 on 6 matching bases. The CDR3 loop spans 16 amino acids. Germline assignment: CDR1 KGHSH and CDR2 LQKENI. Trimming left V 1 base short and J 1 base short, with 10 bases between. The CDR3 reads CASSPRREMNTGELFF. The CDR3 bases are TGTGCCAGCTCACCACGGAGGGAAATGAACACCGGGGAGCTGTTTTTT. Looking up the rest from reference TRBV18 and TRBJ2-2 gives the full variable domain: NAGVMQNPRHLVRRRGQEARLRCSPMKGHSHVYWYRQLPEEGLKFMVYLQKENIIDESGMPKERFSAEFPKEGPSILRIQQVVRGDSAAYFCASSPRREMNTGELFFGEGSRLTVL.